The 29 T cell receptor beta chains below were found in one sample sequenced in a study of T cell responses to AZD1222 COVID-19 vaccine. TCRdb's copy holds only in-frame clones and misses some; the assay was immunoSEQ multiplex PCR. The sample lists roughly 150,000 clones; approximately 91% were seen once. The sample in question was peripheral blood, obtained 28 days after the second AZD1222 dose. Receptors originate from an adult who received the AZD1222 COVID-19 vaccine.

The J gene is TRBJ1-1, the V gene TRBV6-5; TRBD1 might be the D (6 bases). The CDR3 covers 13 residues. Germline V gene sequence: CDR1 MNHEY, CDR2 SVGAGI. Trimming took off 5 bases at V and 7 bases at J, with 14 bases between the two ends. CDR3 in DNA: TGTGCCAGCAGTAACGGACAGAGCAGTGAAGCTTTCTTT. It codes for CASSNGQSSEAFF.

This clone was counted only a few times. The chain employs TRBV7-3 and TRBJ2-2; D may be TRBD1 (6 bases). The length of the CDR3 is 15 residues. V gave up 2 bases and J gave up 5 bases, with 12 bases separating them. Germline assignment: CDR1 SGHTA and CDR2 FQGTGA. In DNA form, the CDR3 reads TGTGCCAGCAGCTTACGAGGGGGTTGGACCGGGGAGCTGTTTTTT. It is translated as CASSLRGGWTGELFF.

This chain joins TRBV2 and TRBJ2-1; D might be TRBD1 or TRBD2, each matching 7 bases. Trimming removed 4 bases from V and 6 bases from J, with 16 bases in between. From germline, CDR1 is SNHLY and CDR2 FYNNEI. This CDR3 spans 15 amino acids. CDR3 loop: CASSARGGASNEQFF. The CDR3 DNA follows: TGTGCCAGCAGTGCCAGGGGGGGGGCCTCCAATGAGCAGTTCTTC. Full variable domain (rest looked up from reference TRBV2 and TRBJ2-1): EPEVTQTPSHQVTQMGQEVILRCVPISNHLYFYWYRQILGQKVEFLVSFYNNEISEKSEIFDDQFSVERPDGSNFTLKIRSTKLEDSAMYFCASSARGGASNEQFFGPGTRLTVL.

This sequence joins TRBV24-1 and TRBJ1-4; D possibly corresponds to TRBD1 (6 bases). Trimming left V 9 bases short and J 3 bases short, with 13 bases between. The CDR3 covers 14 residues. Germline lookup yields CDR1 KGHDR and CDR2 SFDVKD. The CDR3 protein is CATETGMANEKLFF. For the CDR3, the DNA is TGTGCCACCGAAACAGGGATGGCTAATGAAAAACTGTTTTTT.

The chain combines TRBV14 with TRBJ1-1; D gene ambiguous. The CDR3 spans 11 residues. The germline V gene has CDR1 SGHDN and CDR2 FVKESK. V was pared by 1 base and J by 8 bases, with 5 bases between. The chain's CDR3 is CASSQGTEAFF. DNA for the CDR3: TGTGCCAGCAGCCAAGGGACCGAAGCTTTCTTT.

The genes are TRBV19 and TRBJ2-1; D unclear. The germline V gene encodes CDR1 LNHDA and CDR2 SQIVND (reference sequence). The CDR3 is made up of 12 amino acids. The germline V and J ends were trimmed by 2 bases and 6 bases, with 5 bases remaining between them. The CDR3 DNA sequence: TGTGCCAGTAGTATACGTGGCAATGAGCAGTTCTTC. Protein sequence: CASSIRGNEQFF.

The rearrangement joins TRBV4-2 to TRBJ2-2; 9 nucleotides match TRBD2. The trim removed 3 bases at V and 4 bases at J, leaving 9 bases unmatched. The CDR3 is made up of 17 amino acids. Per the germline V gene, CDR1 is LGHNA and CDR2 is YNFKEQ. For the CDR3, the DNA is TGTGCCAGCAGCCACGCGGCGGGGGGGCCCGGCACCGGGGAGCTGTTTTTT. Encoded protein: CASSHAAGGPGTGELFF.

The CDR3 protein is CASTFQSAGANYGYTF. The CDR3 nucleotides read TGTGCCAGTACCTTCCAGTCGGCGGGGGCGAACTATGGCTACACCTTC. J is TRBJ1-2 and V is TRBV19, with a tentative D call TRBD1 (6 bases). The V and J ends lost 7 bases and 2 bases respectively, with 20 bases between them. CDR3 length: 16 amino acids. Germline V gene data show CDR1 as LNHDA and CDR2 as SQIVND (reference sequence).

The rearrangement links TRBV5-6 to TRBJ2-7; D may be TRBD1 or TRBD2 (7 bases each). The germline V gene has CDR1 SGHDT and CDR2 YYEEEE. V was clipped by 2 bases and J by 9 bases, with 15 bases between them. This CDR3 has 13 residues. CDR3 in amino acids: CASSLGQGEGQYF. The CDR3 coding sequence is TGTGCCAGCAGCTTAGGCCAGGGGGAGGGGCAGTACTTC.

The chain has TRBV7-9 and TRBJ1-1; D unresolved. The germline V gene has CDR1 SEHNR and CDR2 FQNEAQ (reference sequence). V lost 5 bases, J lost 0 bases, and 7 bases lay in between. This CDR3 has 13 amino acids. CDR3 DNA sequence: TGTGCCAGCAGCCCAAGTTTGAACACTGAAGCTTTCTTT. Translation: CASSPSLNTEAFF.

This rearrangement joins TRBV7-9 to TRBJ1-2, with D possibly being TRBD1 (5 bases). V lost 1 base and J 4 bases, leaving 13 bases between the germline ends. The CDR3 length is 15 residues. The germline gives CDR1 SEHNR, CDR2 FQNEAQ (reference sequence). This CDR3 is CASSLGGAGIYGYTF. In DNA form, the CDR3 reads TGTGCCAGCAGCTTAGGAGGGGCCGGTATCTATGGCTACACCTTC.

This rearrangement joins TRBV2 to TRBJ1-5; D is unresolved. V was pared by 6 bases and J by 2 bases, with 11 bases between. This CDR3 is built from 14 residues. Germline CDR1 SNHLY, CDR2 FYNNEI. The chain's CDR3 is CASRGQSGNQPQHF. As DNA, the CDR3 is TGTGCCAGCAGAGGCCAGTCGGGCAATCAGCCCCAGCATTTT. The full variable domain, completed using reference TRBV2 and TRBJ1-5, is EPEVTQTPSHQVTQMGQEVILRCVPISNHLYFYWYRQILGQKVEFLVSFYNNEISEKSEIFDDQFSVERPDGSNFTLKIRSTKLEDSAMYFCASRGQSGNQPQHFGDGTRLSIL.

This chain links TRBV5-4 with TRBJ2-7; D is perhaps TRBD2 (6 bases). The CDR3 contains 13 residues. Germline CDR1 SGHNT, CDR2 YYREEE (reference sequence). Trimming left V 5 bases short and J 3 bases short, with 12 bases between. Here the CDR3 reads CASRSSAGYEQYF. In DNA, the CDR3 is TGTGCCAGCAGGTCTAGCGCCGGCTACGAGCAGTACTTC.

CDR3 region: CASSPHAGAPSTFEQYF. The CDR3 DNA reads TGTGCCAGCAGCCCTCATGCCGGGGCCCCTTCTACGTTCGAGCAGTACTTC. The chain is built from TRBV7-9 and TRBJ2-7; the D gene could be TRBD1 or TRBD2 (5 bases each). This CDR3 region has 17 residues. Trimming took 5 bases from V and 6 from J, leaving 26 bases between them. CDR1 SEHNR and CDR2 FQNEAQ come from the germline V gene (reference sequence).

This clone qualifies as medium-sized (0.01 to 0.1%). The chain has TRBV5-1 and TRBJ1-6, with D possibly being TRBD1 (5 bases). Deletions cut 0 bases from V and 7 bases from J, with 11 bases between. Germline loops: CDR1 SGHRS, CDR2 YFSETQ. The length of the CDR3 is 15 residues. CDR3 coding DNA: TGCGCCAGCAGCTTGGTTCAGGGAAACAATTCACCCCTCCACTTT. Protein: CASSLVQGNNSPLHF.

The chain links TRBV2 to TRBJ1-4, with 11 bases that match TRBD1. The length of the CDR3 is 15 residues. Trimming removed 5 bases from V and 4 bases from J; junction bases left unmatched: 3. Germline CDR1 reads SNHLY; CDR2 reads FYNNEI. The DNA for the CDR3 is TGTGCCAGCAGTTTTGGGACAGGGGGTAATGAAAAACTGTTTTTT. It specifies CASSFGTGGNEKLFF.

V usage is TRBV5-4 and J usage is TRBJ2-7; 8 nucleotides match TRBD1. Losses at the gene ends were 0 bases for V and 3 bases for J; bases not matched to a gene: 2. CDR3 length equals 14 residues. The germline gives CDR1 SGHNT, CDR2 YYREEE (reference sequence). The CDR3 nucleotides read TGTGCCAGCAGCTTGGGGGACAGGTACTACGAGCAGTACTTC. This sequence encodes CASSLGDRYYEQYF.

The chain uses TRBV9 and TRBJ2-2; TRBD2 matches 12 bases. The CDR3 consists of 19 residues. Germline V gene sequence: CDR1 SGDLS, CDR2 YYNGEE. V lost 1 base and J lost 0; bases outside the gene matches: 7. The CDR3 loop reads CASSVSSRLAGANTGELFF. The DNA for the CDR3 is TGTGCCAGCAGCGTATCCTCGCGACTAGCGGGGGCGAACACCGGGGAGCTGTTTTTT.

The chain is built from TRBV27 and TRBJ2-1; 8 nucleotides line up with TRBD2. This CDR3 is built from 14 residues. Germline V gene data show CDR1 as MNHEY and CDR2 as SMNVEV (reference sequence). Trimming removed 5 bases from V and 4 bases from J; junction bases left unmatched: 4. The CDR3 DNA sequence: TGTGCCAGCAGTGGTACTAGCGGATACAATGAGCAGTTCTTC. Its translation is CASSGTSGYNEQFF.

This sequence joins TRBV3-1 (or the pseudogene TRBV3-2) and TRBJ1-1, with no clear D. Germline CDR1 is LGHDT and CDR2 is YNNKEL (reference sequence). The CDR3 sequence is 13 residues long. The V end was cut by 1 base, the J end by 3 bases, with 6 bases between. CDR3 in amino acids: CASSQVRYTEAFF. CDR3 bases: TGTGCCAGCAGCCAAGTACGGTACACTGAAGCTTTCTTT.

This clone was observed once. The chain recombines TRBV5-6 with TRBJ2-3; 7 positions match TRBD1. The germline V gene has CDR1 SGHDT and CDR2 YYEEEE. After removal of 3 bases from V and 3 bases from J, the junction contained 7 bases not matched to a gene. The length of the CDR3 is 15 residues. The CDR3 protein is CASSSRTGGTDTQYF. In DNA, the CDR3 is TGTGCCAGCAGCTCCAGGACAGGTGGGACAGATACGCAGTATTTT. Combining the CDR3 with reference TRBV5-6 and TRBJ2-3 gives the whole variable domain DAGVTQSPTHLIKTRGQQVTLRCSPKSGHDTVSWYQQALGQGPQFIFQYYEEEERQRGNFPDRFSGHQFPNYSSELNVNALLLGDSALYLCASSSRTGGTDTQYFGPGTRLTVL.

The CDR3 nucleotides are TGTGCCAGCAGTTACACATCGGACGGCCGAGATGCCCACTTT. Protein sequence: CASSYTSDGRDAHF. The rearrangement uses TRBV6-5 and TRBJ1-6; D is unclear. This CDR3 has 14 amino acids. In germline, CDR1 is MNHEY, CDR2 SVGAGI. V gave up 2 bases and J gave up 18 bases, with 20 bases separating them.

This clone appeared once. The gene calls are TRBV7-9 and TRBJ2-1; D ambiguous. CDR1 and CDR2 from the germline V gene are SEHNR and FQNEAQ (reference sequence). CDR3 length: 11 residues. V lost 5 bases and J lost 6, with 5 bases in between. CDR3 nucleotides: TGTGCCAGCAGCATTGGCAATGAGCAGTTCTTC. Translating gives CASSIGNEQFF.

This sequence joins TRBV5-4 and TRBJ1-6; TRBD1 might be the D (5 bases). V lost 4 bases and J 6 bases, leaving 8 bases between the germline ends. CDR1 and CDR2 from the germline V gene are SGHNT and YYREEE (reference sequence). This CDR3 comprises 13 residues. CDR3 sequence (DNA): TGTGCCAGCAGCGATCAGGGTAATTCACCCCTCCACTTT. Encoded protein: CASSDQGNSPLHF. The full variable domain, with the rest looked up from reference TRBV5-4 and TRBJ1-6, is ETGVTQSPTHLIKTRGQQVTLRCSSQSGHNTVSWYQQALGQGPQFIFQYYREEENGRGNFPPRFSGLQFPNYSSELNVNALELDDSALYLCASSDQGNSPLHFGNGTRLTVT.

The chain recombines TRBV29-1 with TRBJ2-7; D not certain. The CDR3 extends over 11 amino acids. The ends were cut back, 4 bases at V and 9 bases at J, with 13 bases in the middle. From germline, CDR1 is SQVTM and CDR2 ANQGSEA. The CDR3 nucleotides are TGCAGCGTTGGAGAAGGCAGGTCGCAGTACTTC. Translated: CSVGEGRSQYF.

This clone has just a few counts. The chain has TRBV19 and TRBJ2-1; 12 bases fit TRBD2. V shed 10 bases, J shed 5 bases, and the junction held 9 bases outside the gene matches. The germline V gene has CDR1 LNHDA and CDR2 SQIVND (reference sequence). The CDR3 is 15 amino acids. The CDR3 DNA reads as TGTGCCACCCGGGGGAGACTAGCGGGGGACAATGAGCAGTTCTTC. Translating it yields CATRGRLAGDNEQFF.

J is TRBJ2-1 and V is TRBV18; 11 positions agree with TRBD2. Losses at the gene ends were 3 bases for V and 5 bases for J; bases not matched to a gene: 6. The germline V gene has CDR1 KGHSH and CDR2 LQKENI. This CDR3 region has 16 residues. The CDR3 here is CASSPLGTSGNNEQFF. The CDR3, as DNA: TGTGCCAGCTCACCTCTCGGGACTAGCGGAAACAATGAGCAGTTCTTC.

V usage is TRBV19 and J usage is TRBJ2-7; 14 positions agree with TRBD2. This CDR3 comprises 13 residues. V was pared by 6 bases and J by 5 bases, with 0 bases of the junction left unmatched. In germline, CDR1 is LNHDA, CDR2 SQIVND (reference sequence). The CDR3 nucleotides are TGTGCCAGTAGGGGACTAGCGGGAGACGAGCAGTACTTC. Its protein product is CASRGLAGDEQYF. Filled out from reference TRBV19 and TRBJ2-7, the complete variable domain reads DGGITQSPKYLFRKEGQNVTLSCEQNLNHDAMYWYRQDPGQGLRLIYYSQIVNDFQKGDIAEGYSVSREKKESFPLTVTSAQKNPTAFYLCASRGLAGDEQYFGPGTRLTVT.

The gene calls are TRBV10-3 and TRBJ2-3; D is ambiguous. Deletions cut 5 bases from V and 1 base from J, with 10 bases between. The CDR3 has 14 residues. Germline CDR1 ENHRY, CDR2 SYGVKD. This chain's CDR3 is CAISSTSRTDTQYF. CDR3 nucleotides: TGTGCCATCAGTTCGACATCCCGCACAGATACGCAGTATTTT.